These 29 T cell receptor beta chains were all obtained from the same sample, sequenced in a study of beta chain features in type 1 diabetes. Notes on the study in general: Moderate but significant shortening of TCRB CDR3s was recorded in all four CD4+ subsets from Type 1 diabetes patients.

As every portion of the isolated RNA was reverse transcribed, the sequencing read expressed TCRB transcripts. Sequenced by immunoSEQ multiplex PCR; TCRdb stores in-frame clones only, minus some. The data hold around 340,000 clones, with 9.3% observed a single time. The antigens these receptors bind are not known. The specimen sequenced was central memory CD4+ T cells from blood. These receptors were collected from a man in his thirties or forties with type 1 diabetes.

The rearrangement joins TRBV21-1 to TRBJ2-5; the table's D call, TRBD1, was not checked against the DNA. TRBV21-1 constitutes a pseudogene. This CDR3 has 18 amino acids. The CDR3 sequence is CASSKKRGTGGCEETQYF. The CDR3 region has the DNA TGTGCCAGCAGCAAAAAACGAGGGACAGGGGGCTGTGAGGAGACCCAGTACTTC.

The chain recombines TRBV29-1 with TRBJ1-1; 9 bases match TRBD1. Losses at the gene ends were 7 bases for V and 3 bases for J; bases not matched to a gene: 9. Germline CDR1 is SQVTM and CDR2 is ANQGSEA. The CDR3 consists of 14 residues. This CDR3 reads CSAIGTGSDTEAFF. The CDR3 DNA reads TGCAGCGCTATCGGGACAGGGAGCGACACTGAAGCTTTCTTT.

This clone was counted between two and nine times. The J gene is TRBJ2-7, the V gene TRBV13, with no clear D. CDR1 and CDR2 (germline): PRHDT, FYEKMQ (reference sequence). The CDR3 totals 15 residues. V shed 5 bases and J shed 4 bases, with 18 bases lying between them. CDR3 DNA sequence: TGTGCCAGCAGCAGAAAATTCCTAACCAGGTACGAGCAGTACTTC. It translates to CASSRKFLTRYEQYF.

There are a few counts of this clone. The chain employs TRBV29-1 and TRBJ1-2; D is undetermined. V lost 7 bases and J 3 bases, leaving 12 bases between the germline ends. Germline V gene lookup returns CDR1 SQVTM and CDR2 ANQGSEA. The CDR3 length is 12 residues. The CDR3 sequence is CSAEGRDYGYTF. CDR3 nucleotides: TGCAGCGCCGAGGGTAGAGACTATGGCTACACCTTC.

This chain links TRBV9 with TRBJ2-7, with 10 bases identical to TRBD1. There are 14 residues in the CDR3. The germline gives CDR1 SGDLS, CDR2 YYNGEE. V was clipped by 3 bases and J by 5 bases; unmatched bases: 5. The CDR3 spells CASSGQGARHEQYF. CDR3 DNA sequence: TGTGCCAGCAGCGGACAGGGGGCGCGTCACGAGCAGTACTTC.

This clone has just a few counts. The chain uses TRBV7-2 and TRBJ1-2, with a tentative D call TRBD1 (6 bases). Germline loops: CDR1 SGHTA, CDR2 FQGNSA. The CDR3 is 13 amino acids. Between the trimmed V and J ends, which lost 1 base and 7 bases, there was a span of 10 bases. The DNA of the CDR3 is TGTGCCAGCAGCTTAGGGGCAGGGGTTGGCTACACCTTC. Protein product: CASSLGAGVGYTF. The full variable domain, its missing parts supplied by reference TRBV7-2 and TRBJ1-2, is GAGVSQSPSNKVTEKGKDVELRCDPISGHTALYWYRQSLGQGLEFLIYFQGNSAPDKSGLPSDRFSAERTGGSVSTLTIQRTQQEDSAVYLCASSLGAGVGYTFGSGTRLTVV.

The rearrangement links TRBV14 to TRBJ2-6; D perhaps matches TRBD2 (6 bases). The CDR3 consists of 15 residues. The germline gives CDR1 SGHDN, CDR2 FVKESK. Trimming cost V 4 bases and J 0 bases, with 7 bases left between them. The CDR3 loop is CASSLGGSGANVLTF. The CDR3 DNA sequence: TGTGCCAGCAGCCTGGGAGGCTCTGGGGCCAACGTCCTGACTTTC.

The sample holds a few counts of this clone. The genes are TRBV25-1 and TRBJ2-1, with D maybe TRBD2 (6 bases). V was shortened by 4 bases and J by 4 bases, with 20 bases between the two germline ends. Germline V gene lookup returns CDR1 MGHDK and CDR2 SYGVNS. CDR3 length: 17 amino acids. CDR3 DNA sequence: TGTGCCAGCAGTGCCCCCTTTTGGCGGGGTCAATACAATGAGCAGTTCTTC. It specifies CASSAPFWRGQYNEQFF.

The rearrangement joins TRBV10-3 to TRBJ1-1, with 9 bases fitting TRBD1. The trim removed 10 bases at V and 7 bases at J, leaving 13 bases unmatched. Germline CDR1 ENHRY, CDR2 SYGVKD. The CDR3 length is 14 residues. CDR3 sequence reads: CASNLNRGLNEAFF. The CDR3 DNA is TGTGCCAGCAACCTTAACAGGGGGCTGAATGAAGCTTTCTTT.

This clone was seen only a few times. The chain has TRBV6-5 and TRBJ2-7; 7 bases agree with TRBD1. Losses at the gene ends were 3 bases for V and 1 base for J; bases not matched to a gene: 9. CDR1 and CDR2 (germline): MNHEY, SVGAGI. The CDR3 extends over 16 amino acids. DNA for the CDR3: TGTGCCAGCAGTTATTCCGGGACAGACTTTTCCTACGAGCAGTACTTC. Encoded protein: CASSYSGTDFSYEQYF.

Only a few counts were recorded for this clone. This rearrangement joins TRBV21-1 to TRBJ2-1; TRBD1, the table's D call, lacks a check against the DNA. TRBV21-1 is flagged as a pseudogene. The CDR3 contains 17 residues. The CDR3 loop is CASSTFDRLNSYNEQFF. CDR3 coding DNA: TGTGCCAGCAGCACCTTCGACAGGCTAAACTCCTACAATGAGCAGTTCTTC.

This clone was detected a few times. The chain links TRBV4-3 to TRBJ2-3, with 14 bases aligning to TRBD2. V lost 4 bases and J lost 4; bases outside the gene matches: 1. This CDR3 is 15 amino acids long. Germline V gene data show CDR1 as LGHNA and CDR2 as YSLEER. CDR3 sequence reads: CASSPGLAGADTQYF. The CDR3 DNA reads as TGCGCCAGCAGCCCGGGACTAGCGGGGGCAGATACGCAGTATTTT.

The chain uses TRBV6-5 and TRBJ2-2, with TRBD1 matching over 11 bases. This CDR3 is built from 13 residues. Germline V gene sequence: CDR1 MNHEY, CDR2 SVGAGI. V trimming: 8 bases; J trimming: 7 bases; junction bases outside the gene matches: 3. The CDR3 sequence is CASGQGAGGELFF. The CDR3 DNA is TGTGCCAGCGGACAGGGGGCCGGCGGGGAGCTGTTTTTT.

This clone has more than one count but fewer than ten. The chain employs TRBV27 and TRBJ2-4, with a tentative D call TRBD1 (5 bases). Between the trimmed V and J ends, which lost 2 bases and 8 bases, there was a span of 10 bases. Germline V gives CDR1 MNHEY, CDR2 SMNVEV (reference sequence). The CDR3 contains 13 residues. CDR3 nucleotides: TGTGCCAGCAGTTTAAGGACACGGGACATTCAGTACTTC. It codes for CASSLRTRDIQYF.

This clone is a singleton in its sample. The rearrangement uses TRBV2 and TRBJ1-4; D is ambiguous. The CDR3 loop spans 11 amino acids. Between the trimmed V and J ends, which lost 5 bases and 10 bases, there was a span of 8 bases. Germline V gene sequence: CDR1 SNHLY, CDR2 FYNNEI. The CDR3 DNA sequence: TGTGCCAGCAGTCTTGAGGGAAAACTGTTTTTT. Translated: CASSLEGKLFF. Together with reference TRBV2 and TRBJ1-4, the CDR3 gives the full variable domain: EPEVTQTPSHQVTQMGQEVILRCVPISNHLYFYWYRQILGQKVEFLVSFYNNEISEKSEIFDDQFSVERPDGSNFTLKIRSTKLEDSAMYFCASSLEGKLFFGSGTQLSVL.

The chain has TRBV18 and TRBJ2-1; D might be TRBD1 or TRBD2, each matching 5 bases. Germline V CDR1 and CDR2: KGHSH, LQKENI. This CDR3 comprises 13 residues. V was shortened by 3 bases and J by 6 bases, with 9 bases between the two germline ends. The CDR3, as DNA: TGTGCCAGCTCACCCCGGGACGTCAATGAGCAGTTCTTC. Its protein product is CASSPRDVNEQFF.

In its sample, this clone was seen many times. The chain recombines TRBV18 with TRBJ1-1, with TRBD1 matching 9 bases. Germline V gene data show CDR1 as KGHSH and CDR2 as LQKENI. Unmatched junction bases numbered 4, after V lost 3 bases and J lost 5 bases. There are 14 residues in the CDR3. The CDR3 region is CASSPETGGTEAFF. As DNA, the CDR3 is TGTGCCAGCTCACCCGAGACAGGGGGGACTGAAGCTTTCTTT.

The chain is built from TRBV6-5 and TRBJ1-1; D is unresolved. In germline, CDR1 is MNHEY, CDR2 SVGAGI. This CDR3 contains 15 residues. Trimming shortened V by 2 bases and J by 2 bases, and 12 bases separated the two germline ends. The CDR3: CASSYGRISNTEAFF. CDR3 sequence (DNA): TGTGCCAGCAGTTACGGCAGGATAAGCAACACTGAAGCTTTCTTT.

The chain carries TRBV9 and TRBJ1-1; D remains unclear. The CDR3 has 13 residues. Germline V gene lookup returns CDR1 SGDLS and CDR2 YYNGEE. The ends were cut back, 4 bases at V and 3 bases at J, with 10 bases in the middle. The DNA of the CDR3 is TGTGCCAGCAGCCCGTACGGGGACACTGAAGCTTTCTTT. This sequence encodes CASSPYGDTEAFF.

The CDR3 nucleotides read TGTGCCAGCAGCGCAACTATCGGGGACCAAGAGACCCAGTACTTC. This translates into CASSATIGDQETQYF. The V gene is TRBV9, the J gene TRBJ2-5; a weak D match, TRBD2 (5 bases). V gave up 3 bases and J gave up 0 bases, with 12 bases separating them. In germline, CDR1 is SGDLS, CDR2 YYNGEE. This CDR3 spans 15 amino acids.

This clone showed up many times. The rearrangement links TRBV9 to TRBJ1-2; 7 nucleotides match TRBD1. Per the germline V gene, CDR1 is SGDLS and CDR2 is YYNGEE. V lost 1 base to trimming and J lost 8 bases; unmatched junction nucleotides: 8. The CDR3 length is 14 residues. CDR3 loop: CASSVMEGARGYTF. For the CDR3, the DNA is TGTGCCAGCAGCGTAATGGAGGGGGCGCGCGGCTACACCTTC.

The chain employs TRBV13 and TRBJ2-3, with 14 bases matching TRBD2. The germline V gene has CDR1 PRHDT and CDR2 FYEKMQ (reference sequence). The CDR3 extends over 16 amino acids. V lost 4 bases, J lost 4 bases, and 4 bases stayed unmatched. In nucleotides, the CDR3 is TGTGCCAGCAGCTCGGGGACTAGCGGGGGCGCAGATACGCAGTATTTT. As protein: CASSSGTSGGADTQYF.

V is TRBV5-1 and J is TRBJ2-3; D is possibly TRBD1 (6 bases). V shed 0 bases and J shed 0 bases, with 11 bases lying between them. CDR3 length: 16 amino acids. Germline V gives CDR1 SGHRS, CDR2 YFSETQ. The CDR3 sequence is CASSLGQESSTDTQYF. Here the CDR3 DNA reads TGCGCCAGCAGCTTGGGACAGGAGTCTAGCACAGATACGCAGTATTTT.

In its sample, this clone was seen a few times. This CDR3 is also generated by other DNA sequences in the sample. The chain has TRBV5-1 and TRBJ2-3; 11 bases align to TRBD2. Germline V gene data show CDR1 as SGHRS and CDR2 as YFSETQ. V gave up 3 bases and J gave up 1 base; unmatched junction bases: 1. The CDR3 has 15 amino acids. The CDR3 DNA is TGCGCCAGCAGCTCGGGACTAGCGGGCACAGATACGCAGTATTTT. It is translated as CASSSGLAGTDTQYF.

This clone occurred a few times. V is TRBV6-5 and J is TRBJ1-2; a possible D gene is TRBD1 (6 bases). Trimming pared 5 bases from V and 4 bases from J, leaving 11 bases between. The CDR3 sequence is 13 residues long. The V gene's germline CDR1 is MNHEY and CDR2 SVGAGI. Written as DNA, the CDR3 is TGTGCCAGCAGTCCCCAGGGGAGCTATGGCTACACCTTC. This gives the protein CASSPQGSYGYTF.

This clone was counted between two and nine times. Here the CDR3 reads CSVGRVEETQYF. In DNA form, the CDR3 reads TGCAGCGTTGGGAGGGTAGAAGAGACCCAGTACTTC. The chain links TRBV29-1 to TRBJ2-5; D possibly corresponds to TRBD2 (6 bases). The CDR3 spans 12 residues. Germline loops: CDR1 SQVTM, CDR2 ANQGSEA. Trimming cost V 4 bases and J 3 bases, with 9 bases left between them.

The J gene is TRBJ2-2, the V gene TRBV30, with D uncertain. The CDR3 loop spans 13 amino acids. Per germline, CDR1 GTSNPN and CDR2 SVGIG (reference sequence). V dropped 1 base and J dropped 7 bases, with 10 bases sitting between them. DNA of the CDR3: TGTGCCTGGAGTGGAGAGTTGGGCGGGGAGCTGTTTTTT. Its translation: CAWSGELGGELFF.

The chain employs TRBV2 and TRBJ2-5, with D possibly called TRBD1 or TRBD2 (6 bases each). The CDR3 totals 14 residues. V lost 4 bases to trimming and J lost 5 bases, with 14 bases between them. Germline CDR1 and CDR2: SNHLY and FYNNEI. The CDR3 reads CASSGGAARETQYF. The CDR3 DNA follows: TGTGCCAGCAGTGGGGGGGCCGCGCGGGAGACCCAGTACTTC.

In its sample, this clone was seen a few times. This chain uses TRBV2 with TRBJ1-1; 7 nucleotides line up with TRBD1. J was trimmed by 1 base and V by 4 bases; bases with no gene match: 0. Germline loops: CDR1 SNHLY, CDR2 FYNNEI. The CDR3 is 13 amino acids. CDR3: CASSGDRNTEAFF. The CDR3 nucleotides are TGTGCCAGCAGTGGGGACAGGAACACTGAAGCTTTCTTT.